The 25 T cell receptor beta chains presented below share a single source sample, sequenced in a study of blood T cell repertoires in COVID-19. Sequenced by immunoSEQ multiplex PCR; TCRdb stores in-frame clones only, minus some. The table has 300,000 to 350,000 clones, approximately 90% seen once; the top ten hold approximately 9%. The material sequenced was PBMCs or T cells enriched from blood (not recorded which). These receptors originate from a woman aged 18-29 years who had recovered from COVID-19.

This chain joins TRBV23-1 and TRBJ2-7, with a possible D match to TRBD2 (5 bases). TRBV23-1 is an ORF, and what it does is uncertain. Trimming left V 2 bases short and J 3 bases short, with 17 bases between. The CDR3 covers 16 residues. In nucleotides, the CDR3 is TGCGCCAGCAGTCAAACTCAGTCGGGCGGGCTCTACGAGCAGTACTTC. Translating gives CASSQTQSGGLYEQYF.

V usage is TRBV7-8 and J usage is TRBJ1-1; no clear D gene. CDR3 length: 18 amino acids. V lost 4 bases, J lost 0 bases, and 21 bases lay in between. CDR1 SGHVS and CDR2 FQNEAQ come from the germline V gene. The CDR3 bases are TGTGCCAGCAGCTCAAGGCGCCCCGGGTTACGAATGAACACTGAAGCTTTCTTT. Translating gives CASSSRRPGLRMNTEAFF. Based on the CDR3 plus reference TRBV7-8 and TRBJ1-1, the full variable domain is GAGVSQSPRYKVAKRGQDVALRCDPISGHVSLFWYQQALGQGPEFLTYFQNEAQLDKSGLPSDRFFAERPEGSVSTLKIQRTQQEDSAVYLCASSSRRPGLRMNTEAFFGQGTRLTVV.

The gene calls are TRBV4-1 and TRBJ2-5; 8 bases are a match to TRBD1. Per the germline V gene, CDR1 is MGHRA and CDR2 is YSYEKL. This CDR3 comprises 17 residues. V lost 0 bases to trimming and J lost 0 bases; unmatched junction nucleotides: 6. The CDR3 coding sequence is TGCGCCAGCAGCCAAGACCCCTCGACAGGGGACCAAGAGACCCAGTACTTC. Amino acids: CASSQDPSTGDQETQYF.

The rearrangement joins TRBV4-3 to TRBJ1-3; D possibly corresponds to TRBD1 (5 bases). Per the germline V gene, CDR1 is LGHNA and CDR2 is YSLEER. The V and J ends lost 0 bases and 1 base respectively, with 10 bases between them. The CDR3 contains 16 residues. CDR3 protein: CASSQDLGQSGNTIYF. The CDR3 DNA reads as TGCGCCAGCAGCCAAGATCTTGGACAATCTGGAAACACCATATATTTT.

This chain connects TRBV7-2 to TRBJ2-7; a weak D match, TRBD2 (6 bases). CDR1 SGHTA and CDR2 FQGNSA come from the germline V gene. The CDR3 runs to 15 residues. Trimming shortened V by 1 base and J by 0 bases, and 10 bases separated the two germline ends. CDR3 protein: CASSLGRGSSYEQYF. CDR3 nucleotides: TGTGCCAGCAGCTTAGGGCGGGGAAGCTCCTACGAGCAGTACTTC.

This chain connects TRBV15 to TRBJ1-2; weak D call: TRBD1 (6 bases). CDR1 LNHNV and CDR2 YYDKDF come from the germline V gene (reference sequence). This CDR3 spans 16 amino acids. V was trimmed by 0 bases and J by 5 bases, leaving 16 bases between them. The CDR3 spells CATSRDSTAGEYGYTF. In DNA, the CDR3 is TGTGCCACCAGCAGAGATTCGACGGCAGGGGAATATGGCTACACCTTC.

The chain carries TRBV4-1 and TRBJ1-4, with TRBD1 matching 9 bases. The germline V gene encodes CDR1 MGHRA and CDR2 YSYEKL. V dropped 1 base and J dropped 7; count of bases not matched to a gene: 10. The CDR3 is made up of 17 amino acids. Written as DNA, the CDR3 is TGCGCCAGCAGCCAAGCGGGGAACAGGGGGCCGGGTGAAAAACTGTTTTTT. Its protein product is CASSQAGNRGPGEKLFF.

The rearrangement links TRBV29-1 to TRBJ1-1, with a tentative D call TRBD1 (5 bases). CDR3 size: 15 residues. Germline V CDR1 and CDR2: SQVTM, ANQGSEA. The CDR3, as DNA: TGCGGCTGCAACGTTGGGGAGGGGAAAGGCACTGAAGCTTTCTTT. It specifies CGCNVGEGKGTEAFF.

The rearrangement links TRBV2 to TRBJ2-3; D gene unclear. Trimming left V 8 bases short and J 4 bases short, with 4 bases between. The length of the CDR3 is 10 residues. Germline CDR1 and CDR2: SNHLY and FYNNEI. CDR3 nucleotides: TGTGCCAGCGTCGCAGATACGCAGTATTTT. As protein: CASVADTQYF. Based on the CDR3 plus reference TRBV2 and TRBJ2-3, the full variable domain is EPEVTQTPSHQVTQMGQEVILRCVPISNHLYFYWYRQILGQKVEFLVSFYNNEISEKSEIFDDQFSVERPDGSNFTLKIRSTKLEDSAMYFCASVADTQYFGPGTRLTVL.

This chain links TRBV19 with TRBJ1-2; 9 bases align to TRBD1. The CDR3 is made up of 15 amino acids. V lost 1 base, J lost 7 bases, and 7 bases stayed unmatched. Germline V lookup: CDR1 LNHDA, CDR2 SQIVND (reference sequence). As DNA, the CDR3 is TGTGCCAGTAGTATAGGAGGCCGGGACAGGGTTGGCTACACCTTC. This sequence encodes CASSIGGRDRVGYTF.

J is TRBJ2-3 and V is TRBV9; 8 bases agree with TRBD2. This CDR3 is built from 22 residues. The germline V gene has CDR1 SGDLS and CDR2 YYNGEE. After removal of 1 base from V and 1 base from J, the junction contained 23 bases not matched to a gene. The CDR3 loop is CASSVTGGGYGFGFRGTDTQYF. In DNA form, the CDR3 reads TGTGCCAGCAGCGTAACCGGGGGGGGTTACGGTTTTGGATTTCGAGGCACAGATACGCAGTATTTT.

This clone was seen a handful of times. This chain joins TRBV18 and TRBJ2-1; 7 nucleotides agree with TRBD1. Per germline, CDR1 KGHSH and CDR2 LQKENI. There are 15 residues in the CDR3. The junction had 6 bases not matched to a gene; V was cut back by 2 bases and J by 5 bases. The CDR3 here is CASSPIRDSNNEQFF. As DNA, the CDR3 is TGTGCCAGCTCACCAATACGGGACAGTAACAATGAGCAGTTCTTC.

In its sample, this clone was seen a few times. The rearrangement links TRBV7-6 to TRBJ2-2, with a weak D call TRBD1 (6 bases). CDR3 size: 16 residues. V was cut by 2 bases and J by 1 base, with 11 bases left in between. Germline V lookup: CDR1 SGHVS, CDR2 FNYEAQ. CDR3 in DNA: TGTGCCAGCAGCTTATTGACAGGAATGAACACCGGGGAGCTGTTTTTT. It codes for CASSLLTGMNTGELFF.

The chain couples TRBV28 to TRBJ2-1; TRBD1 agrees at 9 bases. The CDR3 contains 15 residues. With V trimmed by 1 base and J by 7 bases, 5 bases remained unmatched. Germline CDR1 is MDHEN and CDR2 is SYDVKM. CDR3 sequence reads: CASSLYRDRVNEQFF. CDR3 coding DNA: TGTGCCAGCAGTTTATACCGGGACAGGGTTAATGAGCAGTTCTTC.

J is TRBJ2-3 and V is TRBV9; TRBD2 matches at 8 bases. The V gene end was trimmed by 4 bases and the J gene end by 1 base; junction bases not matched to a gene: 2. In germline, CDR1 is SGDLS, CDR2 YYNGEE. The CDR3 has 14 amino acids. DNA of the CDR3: TGTGCCAGCAGCTACGGGGGGGGCACAGATACGCAGTATTTT. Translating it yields CASSYGGGTDTQYF.

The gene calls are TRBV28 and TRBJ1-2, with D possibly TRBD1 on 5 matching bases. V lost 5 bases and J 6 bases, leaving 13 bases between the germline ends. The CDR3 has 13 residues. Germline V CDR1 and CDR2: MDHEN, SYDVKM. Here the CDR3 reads CASSRQGVDGYTF. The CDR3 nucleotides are TGTGCCAGCAGTCGGCAGGGCGTCGATGGCTACACCTTC.

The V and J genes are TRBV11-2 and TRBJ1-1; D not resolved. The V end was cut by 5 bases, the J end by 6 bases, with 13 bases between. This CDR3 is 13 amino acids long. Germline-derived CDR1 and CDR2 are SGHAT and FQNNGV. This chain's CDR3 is CASSASNRAEAFF. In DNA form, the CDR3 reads TGTGCCAGCAGCGCGTCCAATCGCGCTGAAGCTTTCTTT.

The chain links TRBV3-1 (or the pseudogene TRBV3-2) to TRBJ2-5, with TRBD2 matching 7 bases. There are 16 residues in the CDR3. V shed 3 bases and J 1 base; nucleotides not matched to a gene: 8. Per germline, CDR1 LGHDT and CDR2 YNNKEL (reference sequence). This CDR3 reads CASSQYRTSSQETQYF. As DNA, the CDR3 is TGTGCCAGCAGCCAGTACCGGACTAGTTCCCAAGAGACCCAGTACTTC.

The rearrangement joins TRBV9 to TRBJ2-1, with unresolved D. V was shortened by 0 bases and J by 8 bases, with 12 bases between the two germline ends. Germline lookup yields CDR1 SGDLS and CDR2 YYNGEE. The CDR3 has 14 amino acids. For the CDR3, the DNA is TGTGCCAGCAGCGTAGCAGGTCGCCGGTATGAGCAGTTCTTC. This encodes CASSVAGRRYEQFF.

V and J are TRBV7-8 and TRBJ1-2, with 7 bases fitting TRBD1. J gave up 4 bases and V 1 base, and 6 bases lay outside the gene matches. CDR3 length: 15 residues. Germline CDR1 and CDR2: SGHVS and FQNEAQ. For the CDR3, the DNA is TGTGCCAGCAGCTTAGATGCAGGGGGGATCTATGGCTACACCTTC. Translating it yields CASSLDAGGIYGYTF.

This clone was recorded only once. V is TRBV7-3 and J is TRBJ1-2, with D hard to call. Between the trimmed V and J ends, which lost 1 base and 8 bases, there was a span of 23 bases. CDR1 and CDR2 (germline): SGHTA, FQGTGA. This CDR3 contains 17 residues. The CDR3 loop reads CASSLNHPPGKLSGYTF. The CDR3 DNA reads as TGTGCCAGCAGCTTAAATCACCCTCCGGGGAAGCTATCCGGCTACACCTTC. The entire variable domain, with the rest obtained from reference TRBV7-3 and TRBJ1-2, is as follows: GAGVSQTPSNKVTEKGKYVELRCDPISGHTALYWYRQSLGQGPEFLIYFQGTGAADDSGLPNDRFFAVRPEGSVSTLKIQRTERGDSAVYLCASSLNHPPGKLSGYTFGSGTRLTVV.

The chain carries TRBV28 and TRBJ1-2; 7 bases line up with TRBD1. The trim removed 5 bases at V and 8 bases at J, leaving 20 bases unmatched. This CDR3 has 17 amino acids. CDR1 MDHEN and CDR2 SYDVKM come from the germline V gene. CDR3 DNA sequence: TGTGCCAGCAGTGACCCCCGGGGACAGAACTGGGGTCCGGGCTACACCTTC. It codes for CASSDPRGQNWGPGYTF.

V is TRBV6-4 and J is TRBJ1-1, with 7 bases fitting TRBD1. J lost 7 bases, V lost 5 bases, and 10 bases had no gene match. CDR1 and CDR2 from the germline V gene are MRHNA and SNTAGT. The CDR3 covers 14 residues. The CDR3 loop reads CASSRTGGYGEAFF. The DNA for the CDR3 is TGTGCCAGCAGTCGGACAGGAGGGTATGGTGAAGCTTTCTTT.

The DNA of the CDR3 is TGTGCCAGCAGTCTTCTGGGGCGGACCGGGGAGCTGTTTTTT. Translation gives CASSLLGRTGELFF. The chain employs TRBV25-1 and TRBJ2-2; possible D gene TRBD1, 5 bases. The CDR3 totals 14 residues. Trimming took off 5 bases at V and 5 bases at J, with 12 bases between the two ends. Germline loops: CDR1 MGHDK, CDR2 SYGVNS.

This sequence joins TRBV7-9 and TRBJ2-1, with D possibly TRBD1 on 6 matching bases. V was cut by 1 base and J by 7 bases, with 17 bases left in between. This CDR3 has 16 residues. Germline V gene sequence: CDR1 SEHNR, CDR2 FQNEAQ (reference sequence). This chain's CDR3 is CASSLGGQAPGNEQFF. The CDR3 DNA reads TGTGCCAGCAGCTTAGGGGGACAAGCCCCGGGGAATGAGCAGTTCTTC.